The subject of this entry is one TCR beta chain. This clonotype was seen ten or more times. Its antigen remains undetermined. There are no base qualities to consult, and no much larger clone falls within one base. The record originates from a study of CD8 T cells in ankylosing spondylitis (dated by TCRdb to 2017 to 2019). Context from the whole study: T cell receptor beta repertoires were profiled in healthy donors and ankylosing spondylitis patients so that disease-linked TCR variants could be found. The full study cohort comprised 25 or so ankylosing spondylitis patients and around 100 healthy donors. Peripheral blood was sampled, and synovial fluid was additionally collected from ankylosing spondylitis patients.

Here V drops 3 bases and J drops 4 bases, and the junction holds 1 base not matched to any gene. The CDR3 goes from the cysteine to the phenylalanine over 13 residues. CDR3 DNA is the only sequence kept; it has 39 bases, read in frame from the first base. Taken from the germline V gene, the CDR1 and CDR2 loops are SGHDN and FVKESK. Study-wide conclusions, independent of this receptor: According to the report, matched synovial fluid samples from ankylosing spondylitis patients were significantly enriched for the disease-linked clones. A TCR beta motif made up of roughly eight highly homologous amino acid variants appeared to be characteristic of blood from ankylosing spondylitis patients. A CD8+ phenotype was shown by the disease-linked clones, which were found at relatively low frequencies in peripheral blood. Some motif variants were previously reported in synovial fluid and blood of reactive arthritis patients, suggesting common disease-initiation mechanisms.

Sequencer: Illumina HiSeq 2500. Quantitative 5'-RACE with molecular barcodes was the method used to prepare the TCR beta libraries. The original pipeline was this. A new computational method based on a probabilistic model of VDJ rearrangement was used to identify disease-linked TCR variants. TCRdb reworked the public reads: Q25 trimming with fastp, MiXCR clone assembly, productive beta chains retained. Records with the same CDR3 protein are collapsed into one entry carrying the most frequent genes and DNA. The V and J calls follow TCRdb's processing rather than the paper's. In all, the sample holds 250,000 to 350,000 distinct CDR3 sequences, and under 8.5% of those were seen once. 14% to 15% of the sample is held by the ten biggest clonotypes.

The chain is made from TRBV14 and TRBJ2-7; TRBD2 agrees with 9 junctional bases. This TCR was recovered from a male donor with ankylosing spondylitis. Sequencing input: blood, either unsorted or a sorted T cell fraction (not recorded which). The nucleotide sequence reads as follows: TGTGCCAGCAGCCATAGCGGGAGTTACGAGCAGTACTTC. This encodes CASSHSGSYEQYF.